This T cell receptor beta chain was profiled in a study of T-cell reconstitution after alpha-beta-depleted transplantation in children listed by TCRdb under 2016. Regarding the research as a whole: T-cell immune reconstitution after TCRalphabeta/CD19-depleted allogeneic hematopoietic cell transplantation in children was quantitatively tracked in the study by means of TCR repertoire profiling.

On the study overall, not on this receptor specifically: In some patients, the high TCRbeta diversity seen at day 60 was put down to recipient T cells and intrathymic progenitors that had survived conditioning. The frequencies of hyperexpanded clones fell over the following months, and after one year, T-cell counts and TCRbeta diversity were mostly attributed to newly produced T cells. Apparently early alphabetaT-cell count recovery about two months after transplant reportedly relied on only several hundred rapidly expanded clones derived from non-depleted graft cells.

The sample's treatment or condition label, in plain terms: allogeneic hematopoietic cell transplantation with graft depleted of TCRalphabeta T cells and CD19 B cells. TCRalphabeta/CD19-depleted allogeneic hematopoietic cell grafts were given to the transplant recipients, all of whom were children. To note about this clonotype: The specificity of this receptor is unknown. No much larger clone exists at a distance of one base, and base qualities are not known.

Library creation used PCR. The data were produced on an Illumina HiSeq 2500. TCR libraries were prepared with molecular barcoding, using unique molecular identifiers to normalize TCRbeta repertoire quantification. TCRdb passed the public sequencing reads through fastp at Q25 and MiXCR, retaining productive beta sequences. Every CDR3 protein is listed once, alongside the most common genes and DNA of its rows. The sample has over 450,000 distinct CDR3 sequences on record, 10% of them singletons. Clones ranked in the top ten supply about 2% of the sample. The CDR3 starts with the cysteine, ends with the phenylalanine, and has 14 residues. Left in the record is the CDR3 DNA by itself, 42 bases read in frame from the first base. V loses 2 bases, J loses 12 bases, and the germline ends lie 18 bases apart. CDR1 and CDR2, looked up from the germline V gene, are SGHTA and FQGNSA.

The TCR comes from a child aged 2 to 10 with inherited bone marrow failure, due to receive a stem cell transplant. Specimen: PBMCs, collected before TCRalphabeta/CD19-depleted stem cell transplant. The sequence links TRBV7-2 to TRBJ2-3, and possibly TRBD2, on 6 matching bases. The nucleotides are TGTGCCAGCAGCTTAAACCCGCGGGGCTTAGGACAGTATTTT. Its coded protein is CASSLNPRGLGQYF.